The next 29 T cell receptor beta chains were all read from a single sample in a study of blood T cell repertoires in COVID-19. The protocol was immunoSEQ multiplex PCR, while the TCRdb copy is restricted to in-frame clones and leaves out a portion. Among under 200,000 clones listed, over 80% were seen once. The specimen sequenced was peripheral blood. The receptor set was obtained from a man between 70 and 80 years old who had recovered from COVID-19.

The genes are TRBV6-5 and TRBJ2-2; the D gene is possibly TRBD2 (6 bases). The CDR3 length is 14 residues. Deletions cut 9 bases from V and 1 base from J, with 12 bases between. Germline lookup yields CDR1 MNHEY and CDR2 SVGAGI. The CDR3 nucleotides read TGTGCCAGTCGGGGGAGCCTGAACACCGGGGAGCTGTTTTTT. Its protein is CASRGSLNTGELFF.

This chain links TRBV6-1 with TRBJ1-5, with D perhaps TRBD1 (6 bases). Trimming shortened V by 4 bases and J by 0 bases, and 19 bases separated the two germline ends. The CDR3 contains 18 residues. Germline V gene sequence: CDR1 MNHNS, CDR2 SASEGT. In DNA form, the CDR3 reads TGTGCCAGCAGTGGGGCCTATCGGACAGACCTTAGCAATCAGCCCCAGCATTTT. Amino acids: CASSGAYRTDLSNQPQHF.

V is TRBV12-5 and J is TRBJ2-3; 8 bases are shared with TRBD2. V gave up 2 bases and J gave up 2 bases; unmatched junction bases: 15. The CDR3 is made up of 19 amino acids. Germline CDR1 LGHNT, CDR2 FRNRAP. The CDR3 bases are TGTGCTAGTGGTTTGCGGCGGGAGGATCACACGAAATTCACAGATACGCAGTATTTT. The encoded protein is CASGLRREDHTKFTDTQYF.

This rearrangement joins TRBV5-1 to TRBJ2-3; D gene unclear. Germline V CDR1 and CDR2: SGHRS, YFSETQ. This CDR3 has 15 residues. Trimming removed 0 bases at V and 2 bases at J, with 10 bases between. Here the CDR3 reads CASSLGATTTDTQYF. DNA for the CDR3: TGCGCCAGCAGCTTGGGGGCTACGACCACAGATACGCAGTATTTT.

The chain employs TRBV6-6 and TRBJ2-7; 11 bases align to TRBD2. V shed 5 bases and J 5 bases; nucleotides not matched to a gene: 5. This CDR3 is built from 14 residues. Per the germline V gene, CDR1 is MNHNY and CDR2 is SVGAGI (reference sequence). As DNA, the CDR3 is TGTGCCAGCAGTCGACTAGCGGGACTACACGAGCAGTACTTC. Translated: CASSRLAGLHEQYF.

The chain recombines TRBV30 with TRBJ1-2; no firm D call. Germline V gene data show CDR1 as GTSNPN and CDR2 as SVGIG (reference sequence). CDR3 length: 14 residues. V shed 0 bases and J shed 2 bases, with 10 bases lying between them. The CDR3 DNA reads TGTGCCTGGAGTGTACCATGGAGGAACTATGGCTACACCTTC. As protein: CAWSVPWRNYGYTF.

This chain's CDR3 is CASSSAGSGYTF. The CDR3 DNA reads as TGTGCCAGCAGTTCCGCAGGGTCGGGCTACACCTTC. The chain links TRBV6-5 to TRBJ1-2; tentatively, D is TRBD1 (5 bases). This CDR3 is 12 amino acids long. The germline CDR1 and CDR2 sequences are MNHEY and SVGAGI. V lost 4 bases and J 8 bases, leaving 11 bases between the germline ends.

This chain connects TRBV5-6 to TRBJ2-3; 7 bases are shared with TRBD2. Germline V CDR1 and CDR2: SGHDT, YYEEEE. J gave up 0 bases and V 4 bases, and 8 bases lay outside the gene matches. The length of the CDR3 is 16 residues. The CDR3 is CASSIRAGLSTDTQYF. The CDR3 DNA is TGTGCCAGCAGCATTAGAGCGGGACTTAGCACAGATACGCAGTATTTT. Full variable domain (missing parts from reference TRBV5-6 and TRBJ2-3): DAGVTQSPTHLIKTRGQQVTLRCSPKSGHDTVSWYQQALGQGPQFIFQYYEEEERQRGNFPDRFSGHQFPNYSSELNVNALLLGDSALYLCASSIRAGLSTDTQYFGPGTRLTVL.

The rearrangement joins TRBV6-5 to TRBJ1-5; 7 bases line up with TRBD1. The CDR3 extends over 14 amino acids. V dropped 6 bases and J dropped 1; count of bases not matched to a gene: 3. Germline V gene sequence: CDR1 MNHEY, CDR2 SVGAGI. The CDR3 sequence: CASRTGASNQPQHF. In DNA, the CDR3 is TGTGCCAGCAGAACAGGGGCGAGCAATCAGCCCCAGCATTTT.

This chain joins TRBV27 and TRBJ2-2, with TRBD2 identical over 13 bases. Germline V gene lookup returns CDR1 MNHEY and CDR2 SMNVEV (reference sequence). This CDR3 comprises 18 residues. Trimming removed 5 bases from V and 6 bases from J; junction bases left unmatched: 12. The chain's CDR3 is CASSLLWTSGSGAGELFF. In DNA form, the CDR3 reads TGTGCCAGCAGTCTGCTCTGGACTAGCGGGAGTGGGGCCGGGGAGCTGTTTTTT.

The rearrangement joins TRBV19 to TRBJ1-4; 7 bases align to TRBD1. Germline-derived CDR1 and CDR2 are LNHDA and SQIVND (reference sequence). J was trimmed by 3 bases and V by 5 bases; bases with no gene match: 6. This CDR3 comprises 15 residues. The CDR3 loop is CASSPRTGSNEKLFF. The CDR3 bases are TGTGCCAGTAGTCCCCGGACAGGTTCTAATGAAAAACTGTTTTTT.

The chain links TRBV18 to TRBJ1-4; 7 bases are a match to TRBD1. Germline trimming cut 3 bases from V and 5 bases from J; bases unmatched to any gene: 9. Germline V lookup: CDR1 KGHSH, CDR2 LQKENI. This CDR3 has 16 residues. The CDR3 sequence: CASSPYSGTENEKLFF. The CDR3 nucleotides read TGTGCCAGCTCACCTTATAGCGGGACAGAAAATGAAAAACTGTTTTTT.

The chain is built from TRBV12-5 and TRBJ1-6; 7 nucleotides agree with TRBD1. The length of the CDR3 is 14 residues. V dropped 6 bases and J dropped 10; count of bases not matched to a gene: 9. Germline V lookup: CDR1 LGHNT, CDR2 FRNRAP. For the CDR3, the DNA is TGTGCTAGTGGACCACAGGGGAGGAGCTCACCCCTCCACTTT. This translates into CASGPQGRSSPLHF.

This sequence joins TRBV3-1 (or the pseudogene TRBV3-2) and TRBJ2-7, with 12 bases that match TRBD2. Per germline, CDR1 LGHDT and CDR2 YNNKEL (reference sequence). V lost 6 bases and J lost 7; bases outside the gene matches: 7. The CDR3 is made up of 14 amino acids. This CDR3 is CASRSSGRAEEQYF. The CDR3 bases are TGTGCCAGCAGATCTAGCGGGAGGGCAGAAGAGCAGTACTTC.

CDR3 protein: CASGTGRTGANVLTF. The CDR3 bases are TGCGCCAGCGGGACAGGGCGGACTGGGGCCAACGTCCTGACTTTC. The chain joins TRBV5-1 to TRBJ2-6; 9 bases agree with TRBD1. V lost 7 bases, J lost 2 bases, and 4 bases stayed unmatched. This CDR3 region has 15 residues. Germline lookup yields CDR1 SGHRS and CDR2 YFSETQ.

The chain employs TRBV5-1 and TRBJ1-4; TRBD1 is a possible D gene (5 bases). The CDR3 is 15 residues long. The germline gives CDR1 SGHRS, CDR2 YFSETQ. The ends were cut back, 0 bases at V and 7 bases at J, with 13 bases in the middle. CDR3 sequence (DNA): TGCGCCAGCAGCTTGGGGCAGGGCGGTTCTGAAAAACTGTTTTTT. Amino acids: CASSLGQGGSEKLFF.

The chain links TRBV4-1 to TRBJ1-1; D is perhaps TRBD1 (6 bases). V lost 2 bases, J lost 8 bases, and 18 bases lay in between. The CDR3 is 15 residues long. The germline V gene has CDR1 MGHRA and CDR2 YSYEKL. The CDR3 loop is CASSQIPGDLSEAFF. The CDR3 bases are TGCGCCAGCAGCCAAATTCCAGGGGACCTGTCGGAAGCTTTCTTT.

The gene calls are TRBV29-1 and TRBJ2-2; D call uncertain. Trimming shortened V by 3 bases and J by 0 bases, and 2 bases separated the two germline ends. In germline, CDR1 is SQVTM, CDR2 ANQGSEA. The CDR3 extends over 12 amino acids. DNA for the CDR3: TGCAGCGTTGACTCGAACACCGGGGAGCTGTTTTTT. This encodes CSVDSNTGELFF.

This clone was detected only a few times. The chain joins TRBV28 to TRBJ1-5, with 7 bases that match TRBD1. The CDR3 is 15 amino acids. The germline gives CDR1 MDHEN, CDR2 SYDVKM. With V trimmed by 6 bases and J by 2 bases, 7 bases remained unmatched. CDR3 region: CASSTTGLGNQPQHF. Written as DNA, the CDR3 is TGTGCCAGCAGCACGACAGGGCTCGGCAATCAGCCCCAGCATTTT.

The CDR3 DNA follows: TGTGCCAGCAGCACCCAAGCGGGACTAGCGGGTAGAGATACGCAGTATTTT. Protein product: CASSTQAGLAGRDTQYF. The gene calls are TRBV7-2 and TRBJ2-3; 12 bases map to TRBD2. With 5 bases clipped from V and 5 bases from J, the junction kept 11 bases outside the gene matches. The V gene's germline CDR1 is SGHTA and CDR2 FQGNSA. The CDR3 consists of 17 residues.

The chain carries TRBV11-2 and TRBJ2-6, with a possible D match to TRBD1 (6 bases). V shed 5 bases and J shed 4 bases, with 15 bases lying between them. Germline CDR1 and CDR2: SGHAT and FQNNGV. The CDR3 is made up of 16 amino acids. CDR3 amino acids: CASSRPPGAGANVLTF. The CDR3 nucleotides read TGTGCCAGCAGCCGACCCCCAGGGGCCGGGGCCAACGTCCTGACTTTC.

The chain carries TRBV7-2 and TRBJ1-2, with D perhaps matching TRBD1 (5 bases). V gave up 1 base and J gave up 3 bases, with 12 bases separating them. In germline, CDR1 is SGHTA, CDR2 FQGNSA. This CDR3 region has 15 residues. CDR3 sequence (DNA): TGTGCCAGCAGCTTAGGGGAGTGGGGGGACTATGGCTACACCTTC. This codes for CASSLGEWGDYGYTF.

The J gene is TRBJ2-2, the V gene TRBV7-3; 8 nucleotides match TRBD2. This CDR3 has 15 amino acids. Germline lookup yields CDR1 SGHTA and CDR2 FQGTGA. The V and J ends lost 1 base and 5 bases, in that order; junction bases with no gene match: 3. CDR3 loop: CASSLNPSGTGELFF. CDR3 sequence (DNA): TGTGCCAGCAGCTTAAATCCTAGCGGGACCGGGGAGCTGTTTTTT. Filled out from reference TRBV7-3 and TRBJ2-2, the complete variable domain reads GAGVSQTPSNKVTEKGKYVELRCDPISGHTALYWYRQSLGQGPEFLIYFQGTGAADDSGLPNDRFFAVRPEGSVSTLKIQRTERGDSAVYLCASSLNPSGTGELFFGEGSRLTVL.

This clone was observed a single time. The gene calls are TRBV12-3 or TRBV12-4 and TRBJ2-5; 9 nucleotides agree with TRBD1. There are 13 residues in the CDR3. V dropped 6 bases and J dropped 2; count of bases not matched to a gene: 1. This CDR3 is CASRGQGQETQYF. DNA of the CDR3: TGTGCCAGCAGGGGACAGGGACAAGAGACCCAGTACTTC.

The chain has TRBV28 and TRBJ1-5; D is uncertain. Germline lookup yields CDR1 MDHEN and CDR2 SYDVKM. The CDR3 covers 15 residues. Trimming removed 2 bases from V and 1 base from J, with 9 bases in between. The CDR3, as DNA: TGTGCCAGCAGTTTACACCAGTTAAGCAATCAGCCCCAGCATTTT. The encoded protein is CASSLHQLSNQPQHF. The whole variable domain, filled in from reference TRBV28 and TRBJ1-5, reads DVKVTQSSRYLVKRTGEKVFLECVQDMDHENMFWYRQDPGLGLRLIYFSYDVKMKEKGDIPEGYSVSREKKERFSLILESASTNQTSMYLCASSLHQLSNQPQHFGDGTRLSIL.

There are a few counts of this clone. CDR3 in DNA: TGTGCCAGCAGCTCGGACAGGGGATTACCTTCCCCCTATGGCTACACCTTC. Translating it yields CASSSDRGLPSPYGYTF. The chain has TRBV7-9 and TRBJ1-2; 9 positions agree with TRBD1. Germline CDR1 and CDR2: SEHNR and FQNEAQ (reference sequence). V lost 4 bases to trimming and J lost 4 bases; unmatched junction nucleotides: 13. This CDR3 has 17 amino acids.

This clone was picked up a small number of times. The CDR3 reads CASSVSGGLNEQFF. CDR3 DNA: TGTGCCAGCAGCGTAAGCGGGGGGCTCAATGAGCAGTTCTTC. The V and J genes are TRBV9 and TRBJ2-1; 9 bases match TRBD2. CDR3 size: 14 residues. Germline loops: CDR1 SGDLS, CDR2 YYNGEE. The V segment lost 1 base and the J segment 6 bases; nucleotides outside the gene matches: 2.

The count of this clone is one. The chain combines TRBV5-4 with TRBJ2-7; 9 bases agree with TRBD2. J gave up 6 bases and V 2 bases, and 6 bases lay outside the gene matches. CDR1 and CDR2 (germline): SGHNT, YYREEE (reference sequence). The CDR3 covers 14 residues. As DNA, the CDR3 is TGTGCCAGCAGCTTTCAAGCGGGAGGTTTCGAGCAGTACTTC. It yields the protein CASSFQAGGFEQYF.

The chain links TRBV7-2 to TRBJ1-6; a weak D match, TRBD1 (6 bases). Trimming took off 1 base at V and 9 bases at J, with 10 bases between the two ends. CDR1 SGHTA and CDR2 FQGNSA come from the germline V gene. The CDR3 consists of 14 residues. CDR3 coding DNA: TGTGCCAGCAGCTTAGAAAACAGGGTTTCACCCCTCCACTTT. Translated, it gives CASSLENRVSPLHF.